This T cell receptor (beta chain) was recovered during a study of tumor-infiltrating lymphocytes in primary liver carcinoma (dated by TCRdb to the late 2010s). Turning to the overall study: Of the five patients (three men and two women, aged 30 to 69 years), four had hepatocellular carcinoma and one had combined HCC and intrahepatic cholangiocarcinoma. Roughly 3.5 to 7.5 million productive TCRbeta reads were obtained per sample, and no significant difference in read depth was found between tissue types. To link TCRbeta repertoire diversity to the local molecular phenotype, the roughly 24 tumor region samples were profiled with Agilent mRNA microarrays. Tumors of the five patients were stage T1-T3 N0M0 with maximum diameters of about 4 to 10 cm. TCRbeta repertoire sequencing, expression microarrays and whole-exome sequencing were combined in the study across five regions of each liver tumor, with adjacent normal tissue and blood also included. Repertoires from technical replicates were highly reproducible, with mean shared-clone rates around 0.89 and correlation coefficients above 0.95. A total of roughly 35 specimens from 5 patients underwent TCRbeta repertoire sequencing, comprising 25 or so tumor regions, 5 adjacent noncancerous liver tissues and 5 peripheral blood samples.

Broader findings and caveats from the paper: Pairs of tumor regions showed greater repertoire overlap (mean roughly 35%) than tumor-adjacent pairs (roughly 17%) or tumor-blood pairs (about 15%), which is consistent with antigen-driven expansion. Only about 7-24% of top clones were found in all five regions of a tumor, suggesting spatial heterogeneity of tumor-infiltrating T cells. Only 4 or 5 patients were included in the study, and the authors note that the findings should be validated in a larger study. The top 250 clones made up a significantly larger repertoire fraction in tumors than in blood (p = 0.039). Because only the TCR beta chain was sequenced and unpaired alpha chains were not captured, true repertoire diversity is likely underestimated. Because the samples were bulk and unsorted, CD4+ and CD8+ T cell repertoires could not be compared.

Without any cell sorting, total RNA and DNA were co-extracted from about 20-30 mg of bulk tissue using the AllPrep DNA/RNA mini kit. Between November 2015 and early 2016, roughly five patients in China with histopathologically diagnosed primary liver carcinoma had their tumors surgically resected. At the time of sampling, the patients were treatment-naive and had chronic HBV infection. Each tumor was sampled at five spatially separated regions: the tumor centre plus the superior, inferior, left-lateral and right-lateral poles. Histology showed that every tumor sample contained more than 85% viable tumor cells. Fresh tumor and adjacent tissue pieces were bisected, with one half stored in RNAlater at -80 degrees C and the other half sent for histology. This clonotype came up once. Its binding antigen is unknown. A much larger clone differs from this one at a single base, so this may be a read error.

A constant-region primer and ProtoScript II reverse transcriptase were used to reverse-transcribe TCRbeta-specific cDNA from about 530 ng total RNA. The TCRbeta libraries were prepared through three rounds of nested multiplex PCR following a slightly modified ARM-PCR procedure. Multiplex TRBV1-TRBV30 forward primers and a Cbeta reverse primer were used in the first two PCR rounds, each of which was run for approximately 10 cycles. Sample barcodes and Illumina adapters were added in a final 25-cycle PCR with Deep VentR polymerase. Amplicons of 200-500 bp were gel-purified with a QIAquick gel extraction kit before sequencing. The TCRbeta amplicons were sequenced with 250-bp paired-end reads on an Illumina HiSeq 2500. Per the authors' processing: Trimmomatic v0.33 was used to quality-trim the reads, and FLASH v1.2.11 was used to merge paired reads so that full CDR3 sequences could be recovered. MiGEC v1.2.1b assigned V, D and J germline segments to the rearranged TCRbeta sequences. VDJtools v1.0.0 computed clonotype statistics and Shannon-Wiener diversity indices. Except for diversity analysis, only each sample's 250 most abundant clonotypes were used in subsequent analyses to reduce sampling bias. Starting from the raw public reads, TCRdb applied fastp trimming at Q25, assembled clones with MiXCR and retained in-frame beta chains. Entries are consolidated by CDR3 protein sequence, retaining the most common genes and DNA. What appears here as the V and J calls and clone size reflects TCRdb's work, not the paper's. Present in this sample are approximately 40,000 distinct CDR3 sequences, about 73% of which were seen just once. Jointly, the top ten make up about 18% of the sample.

CDR1 and CDR2 are drawn from the germline V gene: SGDLS, YYNGEE. V was cut back by 0 bases and J by 4 bases, leaving a gap of 10 bases between them. The CDR3 covers 14 residues, taking in both the cysteine and the phenylalanine. Only the CDR3 portion is preserved as DNA: 42 bases, with reading frame beginning at the first base. The sequence came from a middle-aged man with primary liver carcinoma and hepatitis B virus infection. Sequenced sample: liver tumor tissue from sampling region 2. This sample's cell subset or site label indicates: tumor region T2, inferior pole. The chain was built from TRBV9 and TRBJ2-5; TRBD2 is perhaps the D gene, given 5 matching bases. The DNA reads as follows: TGTGCCAGCAGCGTAGGAGTGGGAGCAGAGACCCAGTACTTC. The translation is CASSVGVGAETQYF.